These T cell receptor beta chains were read from a single sample in a study of neoadjuvant anti-PD-1 for oral cavity cancer. The protocol was immunoSEQ multiplex PCR, while the TCRdb copy is restricted to in-frame clones and leaves out a portion. The repertoire consists of under 7,500 clones, with roughly three fifths occurring once and the leading ten covering about 7.5%. Source: tumor tissue, taken after nivolumab (anti-PD-1) treatment. These receptors originate from a person aged 40-85 years with oral cavity squamous cell carcinoma. Both conserved end residues are part of each CDR3. The D gene is left open where the match is weak. Only part of the rows carry a size: once, few, many, or a class if the clone is expanded.

TRBD1,.,TRBJ1-2,TRBV19,CASSLQGKNYGYTF,TGTGCCAGTAGTTTACAGGGGAAGAACTATGGCTACACCTTC
.,.,TRBJ1-5,TRBV29-1,CSVGTGRSNQPQHF,TGCAGCGTTGGGACGGGACGCAGCAATCAGCCCCAGCATTTT
TRBD2,.,TRBJ2-1,TRBV4-1,CATGTPGRNEQFF,TGCGCCACCGGGACCCCCGGGAGGAATGAGCAGTTCTTC
.,few,TRBJ1-1,TRBV18,CASSRRPANTEAFF,TGTGCCAGCTCACGTCGGCCCGCCAACACTGAAGCTTTCTTT
.,.,TRBJ2-7,TRBV4-1,CASSYLRENYEQYF,TGCGCCAGCAGCTACCTCAGGGAGAACTACGAGCAGTACTTC
.,.,TRBJ1-1,TRBV5-5,CASSRDTNTEAFF,TGTGCCAGCAGCCGAGACACGAACACTGAAGCTTTCTTT
.,.,TRBJ1-2,TRBV2,CASSDSYGYTF,TGTGCCAGCAGTGACTCCTATGGCTACACCTTC
.,.,TRBJ2-1,TRBV5-6,CASSVRRTEYNEQFF,TGTGCCAGCAGCGTCCGCCGGACAGAATACAATGAGCAGTTCTTC
.,.,TRBJ2-7,TRBV19,CASRAGQNNEQYF,TGTGCCAGTCGGGCAGGACAGAACAACGAGCAGTACTTC
.,.,TRBJ1-4,TRBV18,CASSPGGAFNEKLFF,TGTGCCAGCTCACCAGGAGGGGCGTTTAATGAAAAACTGTTTTTT
TRBD2,.,TRBJ2-7,TRBV4-3,CASSPPLAGPYEQYF,TGCGCCAGCAGCCCCCCGCTAGCGGGTCCCTACGAGCAGTACTTC
.,few,TRBJ1-5,TRBV30,CAWSVPWGTSNQPQHF,TGTGCCTGGAGTGTACCATGGGGAACTAGCAATCAGCCCCAGCATTTT
TRBD2,few,TRBJ2-3,TRBV19,CASSIERGDTQYF,TGTGCCAGTAGTATCGAGCGGGGGGATACGCAGTATTTT
.,.,TRBJ2-2,TRBV12-5,CASGSQGLRAGELFF,TGTGCTAGTGGATCTCAGGGGTTACGGGCCGGGGAGCTGTTTTTT
.,.,TRBJ1-1,TRBV6-1,CASPGRMNTEAFF,TGTGCCAGCCCCGGACGGATGAACACTGAAGCTTTCTTT
.,.,TRBJ2-1,TRBV29-1,CSVFLSYNEQFF,TGCAGCGTGTTCCTGTCTTACAATGAGCAGTTCTTC
.,few,TRBJ2-1,TRBV7-6,CASSPFSRTDEQFF,TGTGCCAGCAGCCCGTTCTCGCGGACGGATGAGCAGTTCTTC
TRBD1,.,TRBJ2-7,TRBV15,CATSRDLTGGYEQYF,TGTGCCACCAGCAGAGATCTTACAGGGGGTTACGAGCAGTACTTC
.,few,TRBJ2-1,TRBV28,CASRVGRNEQFF,TGTGCCAGCAGAGTGGGGCGCAATGAGCAGTTCTTC
.,.,TRBJ2-7,TRBV7-9,CASSLSSSYEQYF,TGTGCCAGCAGCTTGAGCAGCTCCTACGAGCAGTACTTC
TRBD2,.,TRBJ2-2,TRBV19,CASTGGMNTGELFF,TGTGCCAGTACGGGGGGGATGAACACCGGGGAGCTGTTTTTT
.,few,TRBJ2-7,TRBV5-1,CASSLIAVTYEQYF,TGCGCCAGCAGCTTGATAGCGGTAACCTACGAGCAGTACTTC
.,few,TRBJ1-4,TRBV11-2,CASSLVRAPNEKLFF,TGTGCCAGCAGCTTAGTAAGGGCCCCTAATGAAAAACTGTTTTTT
TRBD1,.,TRBJ1-4,TRBV11-2,CASSEGGQGFRKLFF,TGTGCCAGCAGCGAGGGGGGACAGGGGTTTCGAAAACTGTTTTTT
TRBD1,once,TRBJ1-1,TRBV28,CASRPSGTGGNEAFF,TGTGCCAGCAGACCCTCAGGGACAGGGGGCAATGAAGCTTTCTTT
TRBD1,.,TRBJ2-2,TRBV5-3,CARHPRQGLFFAGELFF,TGTGCCAGGCACCCCCGACAGGGCCTATTCTTTGCCGGGGAGCTGTTTTTT
TRBD2,few,TRBJ2-7,TRBV18,CASSPAVGAGGKEQYF,TGTGCCAGCTCACCGGCGGTTGGAGCGGGGGGGAAGGAGCAGTACTTC
.,few,TRBJ2-1,TRBV20-1,CSGRERDEQFF,TGCAGTGGGAGAGAGCGCGATGAGCAGTTCTTC
.,.,TRBJ1-2,TRBV19,CASRGGGSGYTF,TGTGCCAGTAGAGGGGGGGGCTCTGGCTACACCTTC
.,.,TRBJ2-1,TRBV10-1,CASSDRNEQFF,TGCGCCAGCAGTGACAGGAATGAGCAGTTCTTC
.,.,TRBJ2-2,TRBV18,CASSPPRHTTGELFF,TGTGCCAGCTCACCACCGAGACACACCACCGGGGAGCTGTTTTTT
TRBD1,.,TRBJ2-5,TRBV5-6,CASSSPDRGTQYF,TGTGCCAGCAGCTCTCCGGACAGGGGGACCCAGTACTTC
.,.,TRBJ2-5,TRBV4-2,CASSQDLARLAQYF,TGTGCCAGCAGCCAAGATTTAGCTAGGCTGGCCCAGTACTTC
.,.,TRBJ1-6,TRBV6-1,CASSEFPPSSYNSPLHF,TGTGCCAGCAGTGAATTTCCCCCGAGCTCCTATAATTCACCCCTCCACTTT
.,.,TRBJ2-3,TRBV9,CASSVRQASTDTQYF,TGTGCCAGCAGCGTTAGACAGGCTAGCACAGATACGCAGTATTTT
TRBD1,.,TRBJ1-2,TRBV5-1,CASSPQGAYGYTF,TGCGCCAGCAGCCCACAGGGGGCCTATGGCTACACCTTC
TRBD1,.,TRBJ1-1,TRBV28,CASSRTGGRGNTEAFF,TGTGCCAGCAGTCGGACAGGGGGCAGGGGGAACACTGAAGCTTTCTTT
TRBD2,.,TRBJ2-7,TRBV13,CASSARLAGAYEQYF,TGTGCCAGCAGCGCCCGACTAGCGGGAGCCTACGAGCAGTACTTC
.,.,TRBJ2-7,TRBV6-5,CATLLGTEQYF,TGTGCCACCCTTCTAGGTACGGAGCAGTACTTC
TRBD1,few,TRBJ1-6,TRBV5-4,CASSLRQGDNSPLHF,TGTGCCAGCAGCTTGAGACAGGGGGATAATTCACCCCTCCACTTT
TRBD2,.,TRBJ2-1,TRBV7-9,CASNLRTSGYNEQFF,TGTGCCAGCAACTTAAGGACTAGCGGCTACAATGAGCAGTTCTTC
.,.,TRBJ2-2,TRBV7-7,CASSSSRGTGELFF,TGTGCCAGCAGCTCCTCACGGGGCACCGGGGAGCTGTTTTTT
TRBD2,.,TRBJ2-7,TRBV9,CASSLSGTSGYSYEQYF,TGTGCCAGCAGCTTATCCGGGACTAGCGGGTACTCCTACGAGCAGTACTTC
.,.,TRBJ1-1,TRBV6-1,CASSYTEAFF,TGTGCCAGCAGTTACACTGAAGCTTTCTTT
.,once,TRBJ2-1,TRBV5-1,CASSTNQGSSYNEQFF,TGCGCCAGCAGCACCAACCAGGGGTCATCCTACAATGAGCAGTTCTTC
TRBD2,few,TRBJ2-4,TRBV6-1,CASSVAGGRENIQYF,TGTGCCAGCAGCGTAGCGGGGGGGCGGGAAAACATTCAGTACTTC
TRBD2,few,TRBJ2-5,TRBV2,CASKEGLAGGETQYF,TGTGCCAGCAAAGAGGGACTAGCAGGAGGAGAGACCCAGTACTTC
.,.,TRBJ1-1,TRBV7-9,CASSLGGDTEAFF,TGTGCCAGCAGCTTAGGCGGTGACACTGAAGCTTTCTTT
.,.,TRBJ2-5,TRBV19,CALPKRGANQETQYF,TGTGCCTTACCTAAAAGGGGGGCCAATCAAGAGACCCAGTACTTC
TRBD1,.,TRBJ2-1,TRBV7-9,CASSHTGQGANEQFF,TGTGCCAGCAGCCACACGGGACAGGGGGCCAATGAGCAGTTCTTC
.,.,TRBJ2-7,TRBV19,CASSMDPGLFQYEQYF,TGTGCCAGTAGTATGGACCCGGGACTCTTTCAGTACGAGCAGTACTTC
TRBD2,.,TRBJ2-2,TRBV19,CASSMTSGGTGELFF,TGTGCCAGTAGTATGACCAGCGGGGGCACCGGGGAGCTGTTTTTT
.,.,TRBJ1-3,TRBV20-1,CSAAVGNTIYF,TGCAGTGCTGCGGTTGGAAACACCATATATTTT
.,once,TRBJ2-7,TRBV5-6,CASSPGTPYEQYF,TGTGCCAGCAGTCCCGGGACGCCCTACGAGCAGTACTTC